The 19 T cell receptor beta chains given below trace back to one sample, sequenced in a study of blood T cell repertoires in COVID-19. Only in-frame clones appear in the TCRdb table, and some are missing; sequencing was by immunoSEQ multiplex PCR. The sample lists about 160,000 clones; 92% were seen once. The specimen was peripheral blood. The origin of the receptors is a man younger than 40 with COVID-19, enrolled during active disease.

The J gene is TRBJ2-3, the V gene TRBV19; 8 bases map to TRBD1. The trim removed 3 bases at V and 5 bases at J, leaving 4 bases unmatched. This CDR3 comprises 14 residues. Germline-derived CDR1 and CDR2 are LNHDA and SQIVND (reference sequence). In DNA form, the CDR3 reads TGTGCCAGTAGTATGGACAGGGCGGTAGATACGCAGTATTTT. It specifies CASSMDRAVDTQYF. Using reference TRBV19 and TRBJ2-3 for the parts outside the CDR3, the full variable domain is DGGITQSPKYLFRKEGQNVTLSCEQNLNHDAMYWYRQDPGQGLRLIYYSQIVNDFQKGDIAEGYSVSREKKESFPLTVTSAQKNPTAFYLCASSMDRAVDTQYFGPGTRLTVL.

V and J are TRBV18 and TRBJ1-4; no reliable D call. V dropped 8 bases and J dropped 3 bases, with 7 bases sitting between them. CDR3 length: 12 amino acids. CDR1 and CDR2 (germline): KGHSH, LQKENI. CDR3 DNA: TGTGCCAGCCGCGGTCCTAATGAAAAACTGTTTTTT. Translation gives CASRGPNEKLFF.

The V call is TRBV5-1, the J call TRBJ1-5; no definite D call. V was clipped by 1 base and J by 5 bases, with 7 bases between them. This CDR3 comprises 13 residues. Germline CDR1 reads SGHRS; CDR2 reads YFSETQ. The CDR3 loop reads CASSLTVDQPQHF. As DNA, the CDR3 is TGCGCCAGCAGCTTGACAGTAGATCAGCCCCAGCATTTT.

This rearrangement joins TRBV27 to TRBJ1-1; perhaps TRBD1 as D (6 bases). Germline CDR1 and CDR2: MNHEY and SMNVEV (reference sequence). V was shortened by 6 bases and J by 4 bases, with 15 bases between the two germline ends. The CDR3 is 14 residues long. The CDR3 DNA reads as TGTGCCAGCAGGCTATACAGGGAGGGCACTGAAGCTTTCTTT. It encodes CASRLYREGTEAFF.

The genes are TRBV11-2 and TRBJ2-5, with 7 bases lining up with TRBD2. This CDR3 region has 16 residues. The V and J ends lost 5 bases and 2 bases, in that order; junction bases with no gene match: 11. Germline V gene data show CDR1 as SGHAT and CDR2 as FQNNGV. The CDR3 is CASSPVPKGGQETQYF. The CDR3 DNA follows: TGTGCCAGCAGCCCAGTCCCAAAGGGAGGGCAAGAGACCCAGTACTTC. The complete variable domain, with remaining parts taken from reference TRBV11-2 and TRBJ2-5, reads EAGVAQSPRYKIIEKRQSVAFWCNPISGHATLYWYQQILGQGPKLLIQFQNNGVVDDSQLPKDRFSAERLKGVDSTLKIQPAKLEDSAVYLCASSPVPKGGQETQYFGPGTRLLVL.

The rearrangement joins TRBV7-9 to TRBJ2-1; the D gene is possibly TRBD1 (6 bases). Trimming removed 3 bases at V and 7 bases at J, with 19 bases between. The germline V gene has CDR1 SEHNR and CDR2 FQNEAQ (reference sequence). This CDR3 is built from 16 residues. The CDR3 protein is CASSFLLRDKTNEQFF. The CDR3, as DNA: TGTGCCAGCAGCTTTCTGCTCCGGGACAAAACAAATGAGCAGTTCTTC.

The chain links TRBV28 to TRBJ2-3; weak D call: TRBD2 (6 bases). Germline V CDR1 and CDR2: MDHEN, SYDVKM. The CDR3 totals 12 residues. Trimming took 11 bases from V and 0 from J, leaving 9 bases between them. The CDR3 protein is CAGSGSTDTQYF. CDR3 bases: TGTGCCGGGAGCGGGAGCACAGATACGCAGTATTTT.

J is TRBJ1-3 and V is TRBV6-6; perhaps TRBD1 as D (5 bases). Germline V gene data show CDR1 as MNHNY and CDR2 as SVGAGI (reference sequence). The CDR3 is made up of 16 amino acids. V dropped 0 bases and J dropped 4 bases, with 13 bases sitting between them. The chain's CDR3 is CASSYSSQGAGNTIYF. For the CDR3, the DNA is TGTGCCAGCAGTTACTCGAGCCAGGGTGCGGGAAACACCATATATTTT.

V gene TRBV19 combines with J gene TRBJ1-2; TRBD1 is a possible D gene (6 bases). The length of the CDR3 is 14 residues. V gave up 3 bases and J gave up 3 bases, with 11 bases separating them. The V gene's germline CDR1 is LNHDA and CDR2 SQIVND (reference sequence). This CDR3 is CASSIRQADYGYTF. In DNA, the CDR3 is TGTGCCAGTAGTATTCGACAGGCAGACTATGGCTACACCTTC.

This clone was seen a handful of times. J is TRBJ1-5 and V is TRBV28, with D possibly TRBD1 on 6 matching bases. Trimming pared 1 base from V and 4 bases from J, leaving 20 bases between. The germline V gene has CDR1 MDHEN and CDR2 SYDVKM. This CDR3 spans 18 amino acids. The CDR3 spells CASSLFFGGQGGNQPQHF. The DNA for the CDR3 is TGTGCCAGCAGTTTATTTTTCGGGGGGCAGGGTGGGAATCAGCCCCAGCATTTT.

V is TRBV27 and J is TRBJ1-1; 9 positions agree with TRBD1. This CDR3 region has 15 residues. From germline, CDR1 is MNHEY and CDR2 SMNVEV (reference sequence). V trimming: 5 bases; J trimming: 5 bases; junction bases outside the gene matches: 9. The CDR3 here is CASSLNRGLLTEAFF. CDR3 DNA sequence: TGTGCCAGCAGTCTAAACAGGGGGCTGTTGACTGAAGCTTTCTTT.

The chain has TRBV29-1 and TRBJ2-3; TRBD2 agrees at 7 bases. Trimming took 8 bases from V and 8 from J; bases not matched to a gene: 10. Germline V gives CDR1 SQVTM, CDR2 ANQGSEA. This CDR3 comprises 12 residues. The CDR3 DNA is TGCAGCCCGGGTCCTGGGGAGGGTACGCAGTATTTT. It yields the protein CSPGPGEGTQYF.

V usage is TRBV5-8 and J usage is TRBJ2-7; D remains unclear. Germline CDR1 is SGHTS and CDR2 is YDEGEE. V dropped 0 bases and J dropped 2 bases, with 15 bases sitting between them. The CDR3 has 16 amino acids. The CDR3 here is CASSLDLGVRTYEQYF. The CDR3 bases are TGTGCCAGCAGCTTGGATCTGGGCGTCAGGACCTACGAGCAGTACTTC.

Only a few counts were recorded for this clone. Other DNA sequences in the same sample also yield this CDR3. The rearrangement uses TRBV19 and TRBJ2-7, with D unresolved. Between the trimmed V and J ends, which lost 3 bases and 2 bases, there was a span of 8 bases. Germline V gives CDR1 LNHDA, CDR2 SQIVND (reference sequence). The CDR3 runs 13 residues. CDR3 residues: CASSIASTYEQYF. The CDR3 DNA is TGTGCCAGTAGTATCGCGTCAACCTACGAGCAGTACTTC.

The chain joins TRBV27 to TRBJ1-2; 8 bases agree with TRBD1. The CDR3 covers 14 residues. Germline V CDR1 and CDR2: MNHEY, SMNVEV (reference sequence). V trimming: 2 bases; J trimming: 4 bases; junction bases outside the gene matches: 3. This chain's CDR3 is CASSLGTGRYGYTF. The CDR3 DNA reads as TGTGCCAGCAGTTTAGGGACAGGACGCTATGGCTACACCTTC.

The genes are TRBV5-4 and TRBJ2-2, with 9 positions matching TRBD2. Germline V gives CDR1 SGHNT, CDR2 YYREEE (reference sequence). The CDR3 extends over 15 amino acids. J lost 7 bases, V lost 2 bases, and 6 bases had no gene match. CDR3 sequence: CASSLAGGRVGELFF. Written as DNA, the CDR3 is TGTGCCAGCAGCTTAGCGGGGGGCCGGGTCGGGGAGCTGTTTTTT.

The chain joins TRBV5-1 to TRBJ2-1, with TRBD2 matching over 11 bases. J lost 1 base, V lost 4 bases, and 4 bases had no gene match. Germline loops: CDR1 SGHRS, CDR2 YFSETQ. The CDR3 contains 16 residues. CDR3 DNA sequence: TGCGCCAGCAGCCCCGGGACTAGCGGATCCTACAATGAGCAGTTCTTC. Translation gives CASSPGTSGSYNEQFF.

The chain links TRBV19 to TRBJ1-2; possibly TRBD1 for D (5 bases). The CDR3 has 15 residues. V lost 3 bases, J lost 4 bases, and 15 bases lay in between. CDR1 and CDR2 from the germline V gene are LNHDA and SQIVND (reference sequence). CDR3 amino acids: CASSIEAGPVYGYTF. As DNA, the CDR3 is TGTGCCAGTAGTATCGAGGCGGGGCCAGTCTATGGCTACACCTTC. The full variable domain, rest sourced from reference TRBV19 and TRBJ1-2, is DGGITQSPKYLFRKEGQNVTLSCEQNLNHDAMYWYRQDPGQGLRLIYYSQIVNDFQKGDIAEGYSVSREKKESFPLTVTSAQKNPTAFYLCASSIEAGPVYGYTFGSGTRLTVV.

The chain carries TRBV19 and TRBJ2-2, with TRBD1 matching over 7 bases. V lost 7 bases to trimming and J lost 2 bases; unmatched junction nucleotides: 7. CDR1 and CDR2 (germline): LNHDA, SQIVND (reference sequence). The CDR3 runs to 15 residues. The DNA for the CDR3 is TGTGCCAGTAAATCGACAGGGCTCAACACCGGGGAGCTGTTTTTT. Its protein product is CASKSTGLNTGELFF.